This T cell receptor beta chain was found in a study of T cells in Graves' hyperthyroidism and ophthalmopathy. Regions amplified from RNA transcripts were the TCR beta CDR3 regions. The HTBI primer set served for first-round RT-PCR of the TCR CDR3. Using its own MiXCR run on the multiplex PCR reads, TCRdb lists one record per CDR3 protein. Of approximately 700,000 distinct CDR3 sequences in the sample, about 45% were seen once. General study results and limits: Stable hyperthyroidism was told apart from ophthalmopathy by a model built on 13 V-J features. Within blood appeared most thyroid clonotypes that had expanded above 0.001. Ophthalmopathy onset followed model prediction by a median around six months.

Lactation, pregnancy, other autoimmune disease or uncontrolled infection excluded patients. The CDR3 consists of 15 residues. Deletions cut 5 bases from V and 1 base from J, with 14 bases between. From germline, CDR1 is SEHNR and CDR2 FQNEAQ (reference sequence). Concerning this clonotype itself: The target antigen is unknown.

The sequenced material came from peripheral blood or thyroid tissue (not recorded which). The V and J genes are TRBV7-9 and TRBJ1-1, with D tentatively TRBD1 (6 bases). This receptor was obtained from an adult man with Graves' disease, either hyperthyroidism or ophthalmopathy (not recorded which). The CDR3 here is CASSQGGSWNTEAFF. The CDR3 nucleotides are TGTGCCAGCAGCCAAGGGGGATCTTGGAACACTGAAGCTTTCTTT.